The 24 T cell receptor beta chains listed next were all sequenced from one sample in a study of T cells after yellow fever vaccination. TCRdb re-called the 5' RACE reads through MiXCR, storing one row per CDR3 protein. The table lists approximately 330,000 distinct CDR3 sequences, around 13% of them singletons. This sample comprised CD4+ T cells sorted from PBMCs, obtained 15 days after the yellow fever booster vaccination. These receptors came from a man aged 18 to 29 who received the YFV17D yellow fever vaccine.

The rearrangement links TRBV10-3 to TRBJ2-2; tentative D call: TRBD1 (5 bases). The V end lost 3 bases, the J end lost 6 bases, and 5 bases lay between the germline ends. The CDR3 runs 12 residues. Germline V gene data show CDR1 as ENHRY and CDR2 as SYGVKD. CDR3: CAISDRAGELFF. CDR3 coding DNA: TGTGCCATCAGTGACAGGGCCGGGGAGCTGTTTTTT.

This rearrangement joins TRBV20-1 to TRBJ1-2, with TRBD1 matching 7 bases. CDR3 length: 13 amino acids. Germline lookup yields CDR1 DFQATT and CDR2 SNEGSKA (reference sequence). The trim removed 3 bases at V and 4 bases at J, leaving 5 bases unmatched. The CDR3 DNA reads as TGCAGTGCTAGTGAGGGACAGCTCTATGGCTACACCTTC. Amino acids: CSASEGQLYGYTF.

The V call is TRBV3-1, the J call TRBJ2-1; the D is unclear. Looked up from germline, CDR1 is LGHDT and CDR2 is YNNKEL (reference sequence). The V and J ends lost 3 bases and 7 bases respectively, with 19 bases between them. The CDR3 consists of 16 residues. The CDR3 region has the DNA TGTGCCAGCAGCCAGAGGCGGCCTCCGTTTGTGAATGAGCAGTTCTTC. Translating gives CASSQRRPPFVNEQFF.

There are a few counts of this clonotype. This sequence joins TRBV18 and TRBJ2-5; 9 bases match TRBD2. The germline V gene has CDR1 KGHSH and CDR2 LQKENI. The J segment lost 4 bases and the V segment lost 4 bases, leaving 7 bases of the junction unmatched. The CDR3 is 15 residues long. CDR3 nucleotides: TGTGCCAGCTCACGCGGCGGGGGGGCCGGAGAGACCCAGTACTTC. Amino acids: CASSRGGGAGETQYF.

The rearrangement links TRBV18 to TRBJ2-7; TRBD1 matches at 7 bases. Germline CDR1 is KGHSH and CDR2 is LQKENI. The CDR3 runs to 13 residues. V was pared by 5 bases and J by 2 bases, with 3 bases of the junction left unmatched. The CDR3 region is CASSTGQTYEQYV. In DNA form, the CDR3 reads TGTGCCAGCTCAACGGGACAGACCTACGAGCAGTACGTC.

This sequence joins TRBV6-6 and TRBJ1-5, with D possibly TRBD1 on 5 matching bases. Trimming removed 5 bases from V and 2 bases from J, with 13 bases in between. The CDR3 is made up of 15 amino acids. Germline CDR1 reads MNHNY; CDR2 reads SVGAGI (reference sequence). The CDR3 protein is CASSRTEGGNQPQHF. DNA of the CDR3: TGTGCCAGCAGTCGGACCGAAGGGGGCAATCAGCCCCAGCATTTT.

This sequence joins TRBV27 and TRBJ2-3; either TRBD1 or TRBD2 may fit D (6 bases each). The CDR3 totals 16 residues. Trimming removed 1 base at V and 1 base at J, with 12 bases between. CDR1 and CDR2 (germline): MNHEY, SMNVEV (reference sequence). This CDR3 reads CASSLLGGRGTDTQYF. CDR3 DNA sequence: TGTGCCAGCAGTTTATTGGGGGGCAGAGGCACAGATACGCAGTATTTT.

The chain is built from TRBV6-5 and TRBJ2-2, with 7 bases identical to TRBD1. Losses at the gene ends were 6 bases for V and 4 bases for J; bases not matched to a gene: 8. CDR1 and CDR2 from the germline V gene are MNHEY and SVGAGI. This CDR3 comprises 15 residues. The CDR3 reads CASRTTGASTGELFF. The CDR3, as DNA: TGTGCCAGCAGGACAACAGGGGCCAGCACCGGGGAGCTGTTTTTT.

This sequence joins TRBV5-1 and TRBJ2-7; 9 nucleotides line up with TRBD2. Germline CDR1 is SGHRS and CDR2 is YFSETQ. V lost 5 bases to trimming and J lost 1 base; unmatched junction nucleotides: 4. CDR3 length: 14 residues. CDR3 nucleotide sequence: TGCGCCAGCAGGCGGGGGGGCGGGTCCTACGAGCAGTACTTC. Its protein product is CASRRGGGSYEQYF.

This rearrangement joins TRBV29-1 to TRBJ2-6; 9 bases line up with TRBD1. V gave up 7 bases and J gave up 0 bases; unmatched junction bases: 4. Germline V gene lookup returns CDR1 SQVTM and CDR2 ANQGSEA. The CDR3 consists of 15 residues. The CDR3 DNA is TGCAGCGCCGGACAGGGGAGCTCTGGGGCCAACGTCCTGACTTTC. Its protein product is CSAGQGSSGANVLTF.

The V call is TRBV4-2, the J call TRBJ2-1, with D perhaps being TRBD1 or TRBD2 (6 bases each). The CDR3 sequence is 16 residues long. V was pared by 0 bases and J by 7 bases, with 16 bases between. The germline CDR1 and CDR2 sequences are LGHNA and YNFKEQ. As DNA, the CDR3 is TGTGCCAGCAGCCAAGATGGTGGGGGGCTCGGTAATGAGCAGTTCTTC. It codes for CASSQDGGGLGNEQFF.

In its sample, this clonotype was seen once. The V call is TRBV6-6, the J call TRBJ2-7; tentatively, D is TRBD2 (6 bases). V was trimmed by 0 bases and J by 3 bases, leaving 21 bases between them. Germline CDR1 reads MNHNY; CDR2 reads SVGAGI (reference sequence). The length of the CDR3 is 18 residues. CDR3 region: CASSYSTGRAGSFYEQYV. CDR3 in DNA: TGTGCCAGCAGTTACTCGACGGGTAGGGCGGGGAGTTTCTACGAGCAGTACGTC.

This chain links TRBV2 with TRBJ2-7; D is unresolved. Trimming took off 7 bases at V and 5 bases at J, with 15 bases between the two ends. Germline assignment: CDR1 SNHLY and CDR2 FYNNEI. The CDR3 runs to 13 residues. The CDR3 region has the DNA TGTGCCAGCACCCTAATAAGTGGTAACGAGCAGTACTTC. Its translation: CASTLISGNEQYF.

V and J are TRBV7-6 and TRBJ2-3, with 8 bases matching TRBD2. This CDR3 spans 16 amino acids. J lost 0 bases, V lost 2 bases, and 4 bases had no gene match. Germline values: CDR1 SGHVS, CDR2 FNYEAQ. CDR3 bases: TGTGCCAGCAGCTTAAGGCGGGGGGCTAGCACAGATACGCAGTATTTT. Amino acid sequence: CASSLRRGASTDTQYF.

This clonotype was counted only a few times. The V and J genes are TRBV28 and TRBJ2-7; 7 bases match TRBD1. CDR1 is MDHEN, CDR2 SYDVKM, per germline. The CDR3 covers 14 residues. After removal of 5 bases from V and 0 bases from J, the junction contained 4 bases not matched to a gene. CDR3 nucleotides: TGTGCCAGCAGTGAACAGGGGCACTCCTACGAGCAGTACGTC. Its translation: CASSEQGHSYEQYV.

This chain links TRBV20-1 with TRBJ2-3; D is ambiguous. Germline V gene data show CDR1 as DFQATT and CDR2 as SNEGSKA (reference sequence). The CDR3 consists of 9 residues. V lost 7 bases and J lost 4, with 3 bases in between. This chain's CDR3 is CSDSDTQYF. The DNA for the CDR3 is TGCAGTGACTCAGATACGCAGTATTTT.

This clonotype came up a few times. The V and J genes are TRBV7-9 and TRBJ2-7; D is ambiguous. Germline V gene sequence: CDR1 SEHNR, CDR2 FQNEAQ (reference sequence). V was shortened by 6 bases and J by 2 bases, with 17 bases between the two germline ends. The CDR3 runs 15 residues. As DNA, the CDR3 is TGTGCCAGCAGTCTTATCGACGACTGCCCCTACGAGCAGTACGTC. Residues: CASSLIDDCPYEQYV.

The chain combines TRBV19 with TRBJ2-2; unclear D gene. Germline CDR1 reads LNHDA; CDR2 reads SQIVND (reference sequence). The CDR3 runs to 14 residues. The V and J ends lost 7 bases and 0 bases respectively, with 9 bases between them. The CDR3 DNA reads TGTGCCAGTAAGGCAGGCGCGAACACCGGGGAGCTGTTTTTT. Translation gives CASKAGANTGELFF. The whole variable domain, filled in from reference TRBV19 and TRBJ2-2, reads DGGITQSPKYLFRKEGQNVTLSCEQNLNHDAMYWYRQDPGQGLRLIYYSQIVNDFQKGDIAEGYSVSREKKESFPLTVTSAQKNPTAFYLCASKAGANTGELFFGEGSRLTVL.

J is TRBJ2-1 and V is TRBV4-2; 9 bases agree with TRBD2. The CDR3 runs 15 residues. Germline V lookup: CDR1 LGHNA, CDR2 YNFKEQ. The trim removed 1 base at V and 5 bases at J, leaving 3 bases unmatched. This CDR3 reads CASSQASSGDNEQFF. DNA for the CDR3: TGTGCCAGCAGCCAAGCGTCTAGCGGGGACAATGAGCAGTTCTTC.

The chain has TRBV28 and TRBJ1-2; D might be TRBD1 (5 bases). Germline values: CDR1 MDHEN, CDR2 SYDVKM. V lost 4 bases and J 5 bases, leaving 17 bases between the germline ends. The CDR3 extends over 15 amino acids. The CDR3 bases are TGTGCCAGCAGTTCCCAGGGCAGCCTCGGGTATGGCTACACCTTC. This codes for CASSSQGSLGYGYTF.

The chain recombines TRBV6-2 or TRBV6-3 with TRBJ1-1, with D possibly TRBD1 on 5 matching bases. The CDR3 runs to 15 residues. Looked up from germline, CDR1 is MNHEY and CDR2 is SVGEGT. With 7 bases removed from V and 4 bases from J, the gap between germline ends came to 19 bases. This CDR3 reads CASTDTPWGTTEAFF. For the CDR3, the DNA is TGTGCCAGCACCGACACCCCTTGGGGGACCACTGAAGCTTTCTTT.

The table lists this clonotype with a few counts. The V and J genes are TRBV20-1 and TRBJ1-2, with D possibly being TRBD1 (5 bases). The CDR3 contains 13 residues. Trimming stripped 3 bases from V and 1 base from J, with 9 bases between. Germline V gives CDR1 DFQATT, CDR2 SNEGSKA (reference sequence). CDR3 sequence reads: CSASLGGNYGYTF. Written as DNA, the CDR3 is TGCAGTGCTAGCCTGGGGGGTAACTATGGCTACACCTTC.

This CDR3 reads CASSRGQINYGYTF. The CDR3, as DNA: TGTGCCAGCAGCCGCGGACAGATTAACTATGGCTACACCTTC. The chain combines TRBV7-2 with TRBJ1-2, with a weak D call TRBD1 (6 bases). Deletions cut 5 bases from V and 1 base from J, with 11 bases between. Germline V gene data show CDR1 as SGHTA and CDR2 as FQGNSA. The CDR3 sequence is 14 residues long.

This clonotype occurred many times. The CDR3 reads CASSLNTFLAGYTDTQYF. For the CDR3, the DNA is TGCGCCAGCAGCTTAAACACATTTCTAGCGGGGTACACAGATACGCAGTATTTT. J is TRBJ2-3 and V is TRBV5-1; 9 bases map to TRBD2. The CDR3 loop spans 18 amino acids. With V trimmed by 2 bases and J by 2 bases, 12 bases remained unmatched. Per the germline V gene, CDR1 is SGHRS and CDR2 is YFSETQ.